Below, one T cell receptor (beta chain) is given with its context. Its antigen is still unknown. The authors made the TRB cDNA libraries by 5' RACE using UMI labels. TCRdb re-called the 5' RACE reads, yielding one record per CDR3 amino acid sequence without DNA. Here the sample table reports around 160,000 distinct CDR3 sequences. This specimen belongs to a study of CXCR3-negative and CXCR3-positive naive CD8 T cells. CDR3 length: 13 amino acids. Germline assignment: CDR1 LNHDA and CDR2 SQIVND (reference sequence). Study-wide results and limits: TRB CDR3s were more hydrophobic in CXCR3-positive than in CXCR3-negative naive cells.

In triplicate, each CD8+ T cell subset was sorted at under 350,000 cells per replicate. Definition of naive CD8+ T cells rested on a CD45RO-CCR7+CD27+CD95- profile. The receptor's source is a human donor in good health. Some clones in this sample may be carry-over from other donors' samples. The sample taken for sequencing was naive CXCR3+ CD8+ T cells from blood. Subset specified: CD45RO-CCR7+CD27+CD95- naive CD8+ T cells expressing CXCR3 (TNR3+). The gene calls are TRBV19 and TRBJ2-7; TCRdb reports TRBD1, a call that lacks DNA to check it against. The CDR3 is CASSMTGGYEQYF.